The clone carrying this T cell receptor beta chain was seen only a few times. The data originate from a study of radiotherapy plus CTLA-4 blockade in lung cancer. Focal radiation and CTLA-4 blockade (ipilimumab) were tested in chemo-refractory metastatic non-small-cell lung cancer patients. The table came from immunoSEQ multiplex PCR; TCRdb's copy has only in-frame clones and leaves some out. The sample has about 120,000 clones, over 80% seen once. The sample in question was peripheral blood, obtained from a patient treated with radiotherapy plus ipilimumab. This TCR was sampled from a human donor with non-small cell lung cancer that progressed on radiotherapy plus ipilimumab.

This CDR3 reads CASREWQPPEKLFF. The CDR3 nucleotides read TGTGCCAGCCGCGAGTGGCAACCCCCTGAAAAACTGTTTTTT. This chain joins TRBV6-6 and TRBJ1-4; D ambiguous. CDR1 and CDR2 from the germline V gene are MNHNY and SVGAGI (reference sequence). V shed 8 bases and J shed 7 bases, with 17 bases lying between them. CDR3 length equals 14 residues.